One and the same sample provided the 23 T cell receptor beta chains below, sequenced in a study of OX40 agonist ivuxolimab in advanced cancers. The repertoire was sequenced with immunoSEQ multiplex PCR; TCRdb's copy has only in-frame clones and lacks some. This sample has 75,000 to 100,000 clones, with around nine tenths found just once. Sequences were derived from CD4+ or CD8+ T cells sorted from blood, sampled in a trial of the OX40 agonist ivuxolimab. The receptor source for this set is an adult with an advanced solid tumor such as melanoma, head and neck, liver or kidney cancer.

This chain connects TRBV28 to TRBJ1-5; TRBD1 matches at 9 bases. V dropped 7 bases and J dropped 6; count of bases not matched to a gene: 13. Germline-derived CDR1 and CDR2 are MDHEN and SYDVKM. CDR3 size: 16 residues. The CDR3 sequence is CASTTPGQGSRQPQHF. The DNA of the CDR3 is TGTGCCAGCACAACTCCGGGACAGGGATCACGTCAGCCCCAGCATTTT.

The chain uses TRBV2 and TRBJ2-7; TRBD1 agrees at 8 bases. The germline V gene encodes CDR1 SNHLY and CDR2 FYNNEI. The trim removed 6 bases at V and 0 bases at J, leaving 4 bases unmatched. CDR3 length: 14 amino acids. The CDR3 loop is CASRRDRSSYEQYF. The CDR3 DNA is TGTGCCAGCAGACGGGACAGGAGCTCCTACGAGCAGTACTTC.

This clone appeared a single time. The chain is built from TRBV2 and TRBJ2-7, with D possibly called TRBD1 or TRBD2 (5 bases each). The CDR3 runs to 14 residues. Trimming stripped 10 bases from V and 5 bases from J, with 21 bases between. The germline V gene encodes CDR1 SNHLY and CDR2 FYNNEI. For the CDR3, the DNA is TGTGCCACTAGCAAAGCCAGGGCTCGGAACGAGCAGTACTTC. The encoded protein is CATSKARARNEQYF.

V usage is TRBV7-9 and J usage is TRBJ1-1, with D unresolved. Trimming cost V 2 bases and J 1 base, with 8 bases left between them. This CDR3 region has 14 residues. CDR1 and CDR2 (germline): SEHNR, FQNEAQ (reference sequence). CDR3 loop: CASSLRSTNTEAFF. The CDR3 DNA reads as TGTGCCAGCAGCTTAAGGTCTACGAACACTGAAGCTTTCTTT.

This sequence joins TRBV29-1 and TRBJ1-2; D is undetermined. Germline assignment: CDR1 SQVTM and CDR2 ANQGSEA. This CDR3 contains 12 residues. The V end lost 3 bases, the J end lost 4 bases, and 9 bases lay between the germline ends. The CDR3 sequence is CSVDLTRYGYTF. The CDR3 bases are TGCAGCGTTGATCTCACCCGCTATGGCTACACCTTC.

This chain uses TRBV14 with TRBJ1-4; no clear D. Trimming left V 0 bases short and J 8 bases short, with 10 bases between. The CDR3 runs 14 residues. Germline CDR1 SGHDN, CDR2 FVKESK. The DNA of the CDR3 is TGTGCCAGCAGCCAAGATATGGGAGGGGAAAAACTGTTTTTT. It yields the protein CASSQDMGGEKLFF.

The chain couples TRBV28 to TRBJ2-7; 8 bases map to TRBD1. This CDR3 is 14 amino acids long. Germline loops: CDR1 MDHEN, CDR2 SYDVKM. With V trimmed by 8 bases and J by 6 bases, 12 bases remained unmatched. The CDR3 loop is CASQEDRVMREQYF. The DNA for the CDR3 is TGTGCCAGCCAAGAGGACAGGGTGATGCGCGAGCAGTACTTC.

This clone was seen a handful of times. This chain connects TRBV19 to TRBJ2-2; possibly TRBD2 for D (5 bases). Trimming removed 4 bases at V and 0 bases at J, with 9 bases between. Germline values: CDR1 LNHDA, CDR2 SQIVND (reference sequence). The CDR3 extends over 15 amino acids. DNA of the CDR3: TGTGCCAGTAGTAATGCGGGTTCGAACACCGGGGAGCTGTTTTTT. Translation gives CASSNAGSNTGELFF.

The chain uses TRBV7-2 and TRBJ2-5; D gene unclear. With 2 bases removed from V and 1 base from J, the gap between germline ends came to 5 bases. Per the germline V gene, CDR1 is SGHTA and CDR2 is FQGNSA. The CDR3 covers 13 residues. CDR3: CASSLTVQETQYF. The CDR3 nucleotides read TGTGCCAGCAGCTTAACGGTCCAAGAGACCCAGTACTTC. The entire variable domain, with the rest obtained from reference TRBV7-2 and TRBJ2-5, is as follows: GAGVSQSPSNKVTEKGKDVELRCDPISGHTALYWYRQSLGQGLEFLIYFQGNSAPDKSGLPSDRFSAERTGGSVSTLTIQRTQQEDSAVYLCASSLTVQETQYFGPGTRLLVL.

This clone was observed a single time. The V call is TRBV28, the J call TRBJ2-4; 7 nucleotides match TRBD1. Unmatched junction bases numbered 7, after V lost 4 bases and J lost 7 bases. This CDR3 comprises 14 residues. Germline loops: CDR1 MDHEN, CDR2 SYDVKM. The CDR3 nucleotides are TGTGCCAGCAGTTCCCCGGGACAGCCTAACATTCAGTACTTC. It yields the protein CASSSPGQPNIQYF.

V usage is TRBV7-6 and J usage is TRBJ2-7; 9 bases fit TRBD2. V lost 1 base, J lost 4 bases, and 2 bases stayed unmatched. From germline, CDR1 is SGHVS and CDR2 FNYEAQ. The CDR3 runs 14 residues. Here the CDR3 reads CASSLGGRGYEQYF. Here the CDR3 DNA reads TGTGCCAGCAGCTTAGGCGGGAGGGGATACGAGCAGTACTTC.

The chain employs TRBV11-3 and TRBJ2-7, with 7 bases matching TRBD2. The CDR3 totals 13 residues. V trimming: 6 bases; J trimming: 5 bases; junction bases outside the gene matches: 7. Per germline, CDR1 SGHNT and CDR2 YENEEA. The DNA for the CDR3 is TGTGCCAGCAGTCAAAGCGGGAAGGACGAGCAGTACTTC. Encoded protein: CASSQSGKDEQYF.

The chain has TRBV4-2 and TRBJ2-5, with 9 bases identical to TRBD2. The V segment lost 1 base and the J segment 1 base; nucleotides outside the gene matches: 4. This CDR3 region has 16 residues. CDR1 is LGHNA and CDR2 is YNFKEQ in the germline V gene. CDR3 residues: CASSQVGSGGQETQYF. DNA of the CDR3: TGTGCCAGCAGCCAAGTAGGTAGCGGGGGCCAAGAGACCCAGTACTTC.

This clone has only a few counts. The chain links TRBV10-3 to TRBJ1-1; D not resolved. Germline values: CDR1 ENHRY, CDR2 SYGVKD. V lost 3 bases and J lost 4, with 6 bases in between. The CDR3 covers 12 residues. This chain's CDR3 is CAISEGRTEAFF. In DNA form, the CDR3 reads TGTGCCATCAGTGAAGGGCGCACTGAAGCTTTCTTT.

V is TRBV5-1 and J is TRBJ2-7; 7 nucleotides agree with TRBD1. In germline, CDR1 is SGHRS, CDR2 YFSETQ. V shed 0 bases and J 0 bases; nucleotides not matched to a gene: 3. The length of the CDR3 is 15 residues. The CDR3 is CASSLGQGLSYEQYF. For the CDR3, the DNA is TGCGCCAGCAGCTTGGGACAGGGCCTCTCCTACGAGCAGTACTTC.

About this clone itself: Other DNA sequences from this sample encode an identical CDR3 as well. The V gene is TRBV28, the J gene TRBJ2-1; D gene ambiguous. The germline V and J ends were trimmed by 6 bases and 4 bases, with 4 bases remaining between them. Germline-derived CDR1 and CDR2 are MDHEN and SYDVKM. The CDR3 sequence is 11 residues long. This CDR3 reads CASRLYNEQFF. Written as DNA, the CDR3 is TGTGCCAGCAGACTTTACAATGAGCAGTTCTTC.

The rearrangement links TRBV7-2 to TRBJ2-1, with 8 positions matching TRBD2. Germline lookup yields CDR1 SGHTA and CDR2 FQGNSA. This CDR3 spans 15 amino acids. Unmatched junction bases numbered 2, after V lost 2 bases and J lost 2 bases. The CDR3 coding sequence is TGTGCCAGCAGCTTAAGCGGGGGACCCTACAATGAGCAGTTCTTC. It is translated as CASSLSGGPYNEQFF.

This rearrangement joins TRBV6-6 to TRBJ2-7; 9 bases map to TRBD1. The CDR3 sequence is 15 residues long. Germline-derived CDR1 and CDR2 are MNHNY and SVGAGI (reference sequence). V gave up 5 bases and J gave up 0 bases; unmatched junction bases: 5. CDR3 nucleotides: TGTGCCAGCAGTGGGGACAGGGTCCTCTCCTACGAGCAGTACTTC. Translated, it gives CASSGDRVLSYEQYF.

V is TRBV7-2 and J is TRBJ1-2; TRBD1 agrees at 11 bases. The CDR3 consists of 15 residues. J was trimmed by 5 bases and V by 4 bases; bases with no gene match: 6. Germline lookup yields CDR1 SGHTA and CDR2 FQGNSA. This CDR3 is CASSYTGQGAYGYTF. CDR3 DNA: TGTGCCAGCAGCTACACCGGACAGGGGGCATATGGCTACACCTTC.

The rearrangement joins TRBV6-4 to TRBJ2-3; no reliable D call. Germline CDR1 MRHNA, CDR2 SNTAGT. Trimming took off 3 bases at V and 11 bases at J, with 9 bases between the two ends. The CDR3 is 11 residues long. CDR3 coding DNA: TGTGCCAGCAGTGAAGGATTGAGGCAGTATTTT. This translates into CASSEGLRQYF.

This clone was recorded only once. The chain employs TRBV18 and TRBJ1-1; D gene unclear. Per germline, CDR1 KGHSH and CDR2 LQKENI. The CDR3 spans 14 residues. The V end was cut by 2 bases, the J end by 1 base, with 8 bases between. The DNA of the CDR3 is TGTGCCAGCTCACCATTTGGGCAGAACACTGAAGCTTTCTTT. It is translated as CASSPFGQNTEAFF.

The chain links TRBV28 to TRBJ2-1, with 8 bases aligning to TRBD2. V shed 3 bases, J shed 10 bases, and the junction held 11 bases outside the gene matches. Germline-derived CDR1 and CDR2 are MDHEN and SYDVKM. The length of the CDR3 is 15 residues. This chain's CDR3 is CASSLNSAGRGEQFF. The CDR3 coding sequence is TGTGCCAGCAGTTTGAACTCCGCCGGGAGGGGCGAGCAGTTCTTC.

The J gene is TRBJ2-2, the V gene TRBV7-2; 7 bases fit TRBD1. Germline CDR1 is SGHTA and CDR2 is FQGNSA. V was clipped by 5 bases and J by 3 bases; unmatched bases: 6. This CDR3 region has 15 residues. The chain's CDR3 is CASSRIQGYTGELFF. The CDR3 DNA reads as TGTGCCAGCAGCCGCATACAGGGGTACACCGGGGAGCTGTTTTTT.